This T cell receptor (beta chain) was retrieved from a study of blood T cell repertoires in COVID-19. Looking at the study overall: The origin of the acute and convalescent COVID-19 samples was the United States, Italy and Spain.

The CDR3 contains 16 residues. Trimming removed 0 bases at V and 8 bases at J, with 19 bases between. Germline V gene data show CDR1 as SGHDN and CDR2 as FVKESK. Profiled with immunoSEQ multiplex PCR; TCRdb holds only in-frame clones, not every one. The sample yields 85,000 to 120,000 clones, about 83% seen once. What was sequenced was peripheral blood. This chain connects TRBV14 to TRBJ1-2; D is ambiguous. The receptor was derived from a middle-aged man with active or convalescent COVID-19. The CDR3 reads CASSQDSPGRAGGYTF. Written as DNA, the CDR3 is TGTGCCAGCAGCCAAGATAGCCCTGGGAGGGCTGGAGGCTACACCTTC.